This section outlines one T cell receptor beta chain sequence together with its context. Authors' analysis steps: The authors estimated nucleated cell counts from reference gene primer amplification. Measured with immunoSEQ multiplex PCR; TCRdb has only the in-frame clones, and not every one. V and J calls and clone size are those listed in that table; D and trimming were worked out from the DNA. This sample has some 260,000 clones, with about 70% found just once. The data originate from a study of blood T cell repertoires in COVID-19. Study-level background: The United States, Italy and Spain supplied acute and convalescent COVID-19 samples. PBMCs, B-cell-depleted T cells, or T cells provided the cDNA or gDNA that made up the material.

This CDR3 is 14 amino acids long. Germline CDR1 LGHDT, CDR2 YNNKEL (reference sequence). Unmatched junction bases numbered 7, after V lost 4 bases and J lost 9 bases. The sample consisted of peripheral blood. This sequence joins TRBV3-1 (or the pseudogene TRBV3-2) and TRBJ2-1, with 9 bases fitting TRBD2. This clonotype was sampled from a woman aged 80 or over with acute or convalescent COVID-19. Here the CDR3 reads CASSLRGGSTEQFF. Here the CDR3 DNA reads TGTGCCAGCAGCCTGCGGGGGGGCTCAACTGAGCAGTTCTTC.